The clone carrying this TCR beta chain was observed at least ten times. At one of its ends the junction is not consistent with the germline gene, which may arise from a read error. Treatment in this sample: PENTA 11 planned treatment interruption arm or continuous ART arm. Unique molecular identifiers were included in an RNA-based 3' RACE TCR library. TCRdb recomputed calls from the 3' RACE reads with MiXCR, one row per CDR3 protein. Of about 89,000 distinct CDR3 sequences listed, 5.5% to 8.5% are singletons. This specimen comes from a study of HIV-infected children after antiretroviral therapy interruption. CDR3 length equals 14 residues. From germline, CDR1 is ENHRY and CDR2 SYGVKD.

The material was CD45RA+ CD4+ T cells from PBMCs, pooled from several time points, obtained from a donor given antiretroviral therapy, either interrupted or continuous. Subset in this sample: naive CD4+ CD45RA+ CD45RO- T cells. This receptor was obtained from a pool of human donors with HIV. This chain joins TRBV10-3 and TRBJ2-7; D is unresolved. The CDR3 protein is CASSDMLLSYEQYF. The CDR3 nucleotides are TGTGCCAGCAGTGATATGCTCCTCTCCTATGAACAGTACTTC.